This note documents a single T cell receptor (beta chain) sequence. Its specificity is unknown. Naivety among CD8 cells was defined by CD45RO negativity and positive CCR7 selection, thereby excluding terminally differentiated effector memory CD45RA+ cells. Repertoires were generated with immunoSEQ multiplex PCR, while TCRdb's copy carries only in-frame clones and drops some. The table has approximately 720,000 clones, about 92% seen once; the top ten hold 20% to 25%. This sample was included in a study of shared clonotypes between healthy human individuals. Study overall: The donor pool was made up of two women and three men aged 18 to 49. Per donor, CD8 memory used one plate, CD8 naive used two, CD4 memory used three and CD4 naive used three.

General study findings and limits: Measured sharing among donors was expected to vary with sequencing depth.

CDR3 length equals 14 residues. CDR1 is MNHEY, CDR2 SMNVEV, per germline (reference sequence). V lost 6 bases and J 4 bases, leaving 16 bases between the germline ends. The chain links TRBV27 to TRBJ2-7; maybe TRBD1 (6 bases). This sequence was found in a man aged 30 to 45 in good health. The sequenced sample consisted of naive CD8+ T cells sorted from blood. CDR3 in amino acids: CASSSYRESYEQYF. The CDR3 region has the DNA TGTGCCAGCAGCTCCTACAGGGAATCGTACGAGCAGTACTTC.